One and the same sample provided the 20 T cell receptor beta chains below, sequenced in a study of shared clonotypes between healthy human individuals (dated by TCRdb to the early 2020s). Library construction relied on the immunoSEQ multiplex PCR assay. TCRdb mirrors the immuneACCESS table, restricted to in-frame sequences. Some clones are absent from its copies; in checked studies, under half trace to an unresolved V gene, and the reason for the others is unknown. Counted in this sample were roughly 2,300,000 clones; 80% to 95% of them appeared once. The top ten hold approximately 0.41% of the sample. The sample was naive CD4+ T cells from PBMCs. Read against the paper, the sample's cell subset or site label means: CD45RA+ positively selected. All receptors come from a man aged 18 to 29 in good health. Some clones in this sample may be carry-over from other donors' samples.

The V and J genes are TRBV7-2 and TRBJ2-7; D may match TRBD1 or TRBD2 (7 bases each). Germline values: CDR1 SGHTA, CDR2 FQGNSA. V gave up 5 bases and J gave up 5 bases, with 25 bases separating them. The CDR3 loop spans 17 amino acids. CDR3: CASSTFRGGDRVDEQYF. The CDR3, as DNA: TGTGCCAGCAGCACTTTTAGGGGGGGAGACAGGGTAGACGAGCAGTACTTC.

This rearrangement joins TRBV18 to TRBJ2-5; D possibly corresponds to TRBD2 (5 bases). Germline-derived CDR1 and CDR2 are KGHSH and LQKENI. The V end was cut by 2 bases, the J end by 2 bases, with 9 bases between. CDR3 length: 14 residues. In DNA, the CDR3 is TGTGCCAGCTCACCAACTAGTCATCAAGAGACCCAGTACTTC. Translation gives CASSPTSHQETQYF.

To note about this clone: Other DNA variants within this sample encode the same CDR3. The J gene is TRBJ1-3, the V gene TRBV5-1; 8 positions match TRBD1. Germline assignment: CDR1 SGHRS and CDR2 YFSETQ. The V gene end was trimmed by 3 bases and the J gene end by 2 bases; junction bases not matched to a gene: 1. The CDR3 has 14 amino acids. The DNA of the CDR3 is TGCGCCAGCAGCTCAGGGGGCCCTGGAAACACCATATATTTT. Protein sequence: CASSSGGPGNTIYF.

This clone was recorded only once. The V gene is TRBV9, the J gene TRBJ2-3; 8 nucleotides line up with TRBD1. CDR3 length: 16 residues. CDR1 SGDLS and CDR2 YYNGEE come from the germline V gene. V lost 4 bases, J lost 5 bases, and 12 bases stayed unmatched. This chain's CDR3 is CASSKGQGPGKDTQYF. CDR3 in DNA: TGTGCCAGCAGCAAAGGACAGGGCCCTGGGAAAGATACGCAGTATTTT.

The CDR3 DNA sequence: TGTGCCAGCGGGTGGACTTTATCCTACAATGAGCAGTTCTTC. This sequence encodes CASGWTLSYNEQFF. The chain links TRBV2 to TRBJ2-1, with a weak D call TRBD2 (5 bases). The germline V gene has CDR1 SNHLY and CDR2 FYNNEI. V gave up 8 bases and J gave up 1 base, with 12 bases separating them. The CDR3 has 14 amino acids.

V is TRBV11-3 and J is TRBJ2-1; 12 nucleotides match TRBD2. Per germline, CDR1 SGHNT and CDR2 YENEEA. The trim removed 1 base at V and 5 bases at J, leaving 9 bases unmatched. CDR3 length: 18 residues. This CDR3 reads CASSLGTPSGRAHNEQFF. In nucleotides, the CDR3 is TGTGCCAGCAGCTTAGGGACACCTAGCGGGAGGGCCCACAATGAGCAGTTCTTC.

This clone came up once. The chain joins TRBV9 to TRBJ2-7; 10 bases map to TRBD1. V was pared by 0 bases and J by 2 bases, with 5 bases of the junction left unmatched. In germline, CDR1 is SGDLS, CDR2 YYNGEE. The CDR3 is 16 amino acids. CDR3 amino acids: CASSVDSGQGPYEQYF. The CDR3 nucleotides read TGTGCCAGCAGCGTAGACTCGGGACAGGGGCCCTACGAGCAGTACTTC.

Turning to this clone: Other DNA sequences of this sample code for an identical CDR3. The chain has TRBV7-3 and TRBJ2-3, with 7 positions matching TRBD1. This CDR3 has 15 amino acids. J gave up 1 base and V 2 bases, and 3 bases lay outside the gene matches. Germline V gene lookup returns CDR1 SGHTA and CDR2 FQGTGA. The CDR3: CASSLFQGGTDTQYF. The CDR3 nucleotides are TGTGCCAGCAGCTTATTTCAGGGGGGCACAGATACGCAGTATTTT.

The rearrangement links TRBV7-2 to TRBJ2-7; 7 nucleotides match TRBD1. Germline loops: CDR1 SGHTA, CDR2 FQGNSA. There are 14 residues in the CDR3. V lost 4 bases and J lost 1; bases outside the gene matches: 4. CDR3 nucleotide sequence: TGTGCCAGCAGCTCCATACAGGGGTCCTACGAGCAGTACTTC. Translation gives CASSSIQGSYEQYF.

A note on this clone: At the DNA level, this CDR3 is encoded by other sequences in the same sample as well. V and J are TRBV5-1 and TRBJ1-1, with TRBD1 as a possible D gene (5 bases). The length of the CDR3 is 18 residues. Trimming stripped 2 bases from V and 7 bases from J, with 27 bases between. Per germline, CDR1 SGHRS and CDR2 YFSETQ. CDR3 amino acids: CASSLASPGQGSRGEAFF. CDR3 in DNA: TGCGCCAGCAGCTTAGCATCCCCGGGGCAGGGATCGAGAGGTGAAGCTTTCTTT. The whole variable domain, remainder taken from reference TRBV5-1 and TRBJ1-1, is KAGVTQTPRYLIKTRGQQVTLSCSPISGHRSVSWYQQTPGQGLQFLFEYFSETQRNKGNFPGRFSGRQFSNSRSEMNVSTLELGDSALYLCASSLASPGQGSRGEAFFGQGTRLTVV.

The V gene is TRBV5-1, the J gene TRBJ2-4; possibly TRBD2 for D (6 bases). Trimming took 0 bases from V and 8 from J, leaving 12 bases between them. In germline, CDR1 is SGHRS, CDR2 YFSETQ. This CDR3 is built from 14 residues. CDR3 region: CASSLGPPGDIQYF. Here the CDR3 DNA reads TGCGCCAGCAGCTTGGGTCCCCCGGGGGACATTCAGTACTTC.

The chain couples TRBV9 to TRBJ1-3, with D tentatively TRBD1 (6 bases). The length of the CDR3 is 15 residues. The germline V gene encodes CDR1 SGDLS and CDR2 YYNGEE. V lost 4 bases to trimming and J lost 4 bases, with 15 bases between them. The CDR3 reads CASSPSGVSGNTIYF. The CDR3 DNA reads TGTGCCAGCAGCCCATCAGGGGTGAGCGGAAACACCATATATTTT.

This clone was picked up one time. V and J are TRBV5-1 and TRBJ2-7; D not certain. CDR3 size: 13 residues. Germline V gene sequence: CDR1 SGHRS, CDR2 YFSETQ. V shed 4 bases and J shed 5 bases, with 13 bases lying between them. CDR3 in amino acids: CASSPWELDEQYF. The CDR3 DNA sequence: TGCGCCAGCAGCCCCTGGGAACTTGACGAGCAGTACTTC.

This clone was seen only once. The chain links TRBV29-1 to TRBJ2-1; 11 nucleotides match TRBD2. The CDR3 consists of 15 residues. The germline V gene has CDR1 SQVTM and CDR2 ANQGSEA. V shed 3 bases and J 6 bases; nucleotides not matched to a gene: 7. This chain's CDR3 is CSVDPTSGSLNEQFF. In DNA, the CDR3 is TGCAGCGTTGACCCCACTAGCGGGAGCCTCAATGAGCAGTTCTTC.

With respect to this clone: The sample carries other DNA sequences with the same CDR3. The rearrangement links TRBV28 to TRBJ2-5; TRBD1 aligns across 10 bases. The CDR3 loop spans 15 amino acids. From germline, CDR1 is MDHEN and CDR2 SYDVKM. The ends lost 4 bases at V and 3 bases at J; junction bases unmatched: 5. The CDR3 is CASSSPGTGEETQYF. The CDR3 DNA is TGTGCCAGCAGTTCCCCAGGGACAGGGGAAGAGACCCAGTACTTC.

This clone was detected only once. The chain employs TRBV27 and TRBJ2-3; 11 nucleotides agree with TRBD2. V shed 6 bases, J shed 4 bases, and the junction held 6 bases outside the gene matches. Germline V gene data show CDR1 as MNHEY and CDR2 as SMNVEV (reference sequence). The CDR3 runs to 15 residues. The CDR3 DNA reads TGTGCCAGCAGCTCGTTAGCGGGAGGGGCAGATACGCAGTATTTT. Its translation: CASSSLAGGADTQYF.

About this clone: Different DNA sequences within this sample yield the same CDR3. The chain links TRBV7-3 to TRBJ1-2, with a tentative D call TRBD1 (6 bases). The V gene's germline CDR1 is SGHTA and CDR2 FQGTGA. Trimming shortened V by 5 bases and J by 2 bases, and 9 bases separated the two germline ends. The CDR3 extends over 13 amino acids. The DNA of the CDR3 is TGTGCCAGCAGCCCCGACAGGAACTATGGCTACACCTTC. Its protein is CASSPDRNYGYTF.

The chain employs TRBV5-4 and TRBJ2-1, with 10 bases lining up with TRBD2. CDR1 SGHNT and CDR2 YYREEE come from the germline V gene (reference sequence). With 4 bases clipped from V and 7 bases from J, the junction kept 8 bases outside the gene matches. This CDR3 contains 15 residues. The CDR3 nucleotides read TGTGCCAGCAGCAGGCTAGCGGGAGAGGTTAATGAGCAGTTCTTC. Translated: CASSRLAGEVNEQFF.

CDR3 in DNA: TGTGCCAGCAGCCCCCGACTTGGGGATACGCAGTATTTT. It translates to CASSPRLGDTQYF. This chain connects TRBV5-4 to TRBJ2-3, with D unclear. The CDR3 consists of 13 residues. V was pared by 4 bases and J by 6 bases, with 12 bases between. The germline V gene has CDR1 SGHNT and CDR2 YYREEE (reference sequence).

CDR3 DNA: TGTGCCACCAGCAGAGAACCCCCGTCAGCAGGAAGGGACGAAAAACTGTTTTTT. Protein product: CATSREPPSAGRDEKLFF. The chain employs TRBV15 and TRBJ1-4, with D perhaps matching TRBD1 (5 bases). Deletions cut 0 bases from V and 8 bases from J, with 22 bases between. From germline, CDR1 is LNHNV and CDR2 YYDKDF (reference sequence). The CDR3 sequence is 18 residues long. The full variable domain, in which reference TRBV15 and TRBJ1-4 provide the parts outside the CDR3, is DAMVIQNPRYQVTQFGKPVTLSCSQTLNHNVMYWYQQKSSQAPKLLFHYYDKDFNNEADTPDNFQSRRPNTSFCFLDIRSPGLGDTAMYLCATSREPPSAGRDEKLFFGSGTQLSVL.